This is a list of T cell receptor beta chains from one sample in a study of blood T cells in healthy people across ages. TCRdb called the 5' RACE reads again in MiXCR, with one record for every CDR3 protein. This table has fewer than 700,000 distinct CDR3 sequences, around two fifths appearing once. What was sequenced was blood. The receptors originated from a man older than 75 in good health. Each CDR3 is given with its conserved first and last residue. A D gene is named only where the DNA matches it firmly. Clone size is given for some rows only: seen once, a few or many times, or a class if the clone is expanded.

D gene: TRBD2
clone size: NA
V gene: TRBV27
J gene: TRBJ2-4
CDR3 DNA: TGTGCCAGCAGTTTATCCGGGAGGGCCGGTGAGCAGTACTTC
CDR3 protein: CASSLSGRAGEQYF

D gene: TRBD1
clone size: NA
V gene: TRBV20-1
J gene: TRBJ1-5
CDR3 DNA: TGCAGTGCTAGAGAGACAGGGGGGTATAGCAATCAGCCCCAGCATTTT
CDR3 protein: CSARETGGYSNQPQHF

D gene: NA
clone size: NA
V gene: TRBV7-2
J gene: TRBJ2-1
CDR3 DNA: TGTGCCAGCAGCTTAGCGAACTATGAGCAGTTCTTC
CDR3 protein: CASSLANYEQFF

D gene: TRBD1
clone size: NA
V gene: TRBV7-2
J gene: TRBJ2-7
CDR3 DNA: TGTGCCAGCAGCGGGACAGGGGACTCCTACGAGCAGTACTTC
CDR3 protein: CASSGTGDSYEQYF

D gene: NA
clone size: NA
V gene: TRBV27
J gene: TRBJ2-7
CDR3 DNA: TGTGCCAGCAGTCCTATACCCCTTGGTGGCTACGAGCAGTACTTC
CDR3 protein: CASSPIPLGGYEQYF

D gene: TRBD1
clone size: many
V gene: TRBV12-3/TRBV12-4
J gene: TRBJ1-6
CDR3 DNA: TGTGCCAGCAGACCTCGGACAGGGGGAAATTCACCCCTCCACTTT
CDR3 protein: CASRPRTGGNSPLHF

D gene: TRBD2
clone size: NA
V gene: TRBV5-1
J gene: TRBJ2-3
CDR3 DNA: TGCGCCAGCAGTTCGGGGGGGCCTGCAGATACGCAGTATTTT
CDR3 protein: CASSSGGPADTQYF

D gene: NA
clone size: NA
V gene: TRBV2
J gene: TRBJ1-6
CDR3 DNA: TGTGCCAGCAGTGGACAACCCTATAATTCACCCCTCCACTTT
CDR3 protein: CASSGQPYNSPLHF

D gene: TRBD2
clone size: few
V gene: TRBV5-6
J gene: TRBJ2-3
CDR3 DNA: TGTGCCACCGTCAAAGCGGGGCCCGGCACAGATACGCAGTATTTT
CDR3 protein: CATVKAGPGTDTQYF

D gene: NA
clone size: NA
V gene: TRBV7-2
J gene: TRBJ2-7
CDR3 DNA: TGTGCCAGCAGCTTAATGCAGGGCCTCTACGAGCAGTACTTC
CDR3 protein: CASSLMQGLYEQYF

D gene: NA
clone size: few
V gene: TRBV6-1
J gene: TRBJ2-7
CDR3 DNA: TGTGCCAGCAGTGGAGGGACCGTCAAGCAGTACTTC
CDR3 protein: CASSGGTVKQYF

D gene: NA
clone size: NA
V gene: TRBV14
J gene: TRBJ1-6
CDR3 DNA: TGTGCCAGCAGCCGGGCAGTGAGCTCCTATAATTCACCCCTCCACTTT
CDR3 protein: CASSRAVSSYNSPLHF

D gene: NA
clone size: NA
V gene: TRBV20-1
J gene: TRBJ2-3
CDR3 DNA: TGCAGTGCCCCTAAACCAGGAGGGCCCGATACGCAGTATTTT
CDR3 protein: CSAPKPGGPDTQYF

D gene: NA
clone size: NA
V gene: TRBV7-2
J gene: TRBJ1-2
CDR3 DNA: TGTGCCAGCAGCACAGAAGGGGACTTGTATGGCTACACCTTC
CDR3 protein: CASSTEGDLYGYTF

D gene: TRBD1
clone size: NA
V gene: TRBV20-1
J gene: TRBJ2-7
CDR3 DNA: TGCAGTGCTGAGACAGGGGGTTTATCCTACGAGCAGTACTTC
CDR3 protein: CSAETGGLSYEQYF

D gene: TRBD1
clone size: many
V gene: TRBV27
J gene: TRBJ1-6
CDR3 DNA: TGTGCCAGCCATTCTAGGGGGCAGGGAAGTAGGGCCCTCCACTTT
CDR3 protein: CASHSRGQGSRALHF

D gene: TRBD2
clone size: NA
V gene: TRBV5-1
J gene: TRBJ2-2
CDR3 DNA: TGCGCCAGCAGCTTGGGTAGCGGGGGCACCGGGGAGCTGTTTTTT
CDR3 protein: CASSLGSGGTGELFF

D gene: NA
clone size: NA
V gene: TRBV5-1
J gene: TRBJ1-4
CDR3 DNA: TGCGCCAGCAGCTTGGCCGGAACAGCCGGTAATGAAAAACTGTTTTTT
CDR3 protein: CASSLAGTAGNEKLFF

D gene: NA
clone size: NA
V gene: TRBV18
J gene: TRBJ2-5
CDR3 DNA: TGTGCCAGCTCACCAAGACACCCCCAAGAGACCCAGTACTTC
CDR3 protein: CASSPRHPQETQYF

D gene: NA
clone size: few
V gene: TRBV12-3/TRBV12-4
J gene: TRBJ1-1
CDR3 DNA: TGTGCCAGCAGTTGGGGGGAGTCCACTGAAGCTTTCTTT
CDR3 protein: CASSWGESTEAFF

D gene: TRBD1
clone size: NA
V gene: TRBV20-1
J gene: TRBJ2-3
CDR3 DNA: TGCAGTGCTGGAGACAGGGGGAGTCGGACAGATACGCAGTATTTT
CDR3 protein: CSAGDRGSRTDTQYF

D gene: TRBD2
clone size: few
V gene: TRBV6-5
J gene: TRBJ2-5
CDR3 DNA: TGTGCCAGCAGTTATCGGGGAAGCGGGAGATCGGAGACCCAGTACTTC
CDR3 protein: CASSYRGSGRSETQYF

D gene: NA
clone size: few
V gene: TRBV6-2/TRBV6-3
J gene: TRBJ2-1
CDR3 DNA: TGTGCCAGCAGGGGGGGCGGCGCCCCCCATGAGCAGTTCTTC
CDR3 protein: CASRGGGAPHEQFF

D gene: NA
clone size: NA
V gene: TRBV7-2
J gene: TRBJ1-1
CDR3 DNA: TGTGCCAGCAGCTTAGAGGGCCAGATCAGATCGCAAGCTTTCTTT
CDR3 protein: CASSLEGQIRSQAFF

D gene: NA
clone size: many
V gene: TRBV18
J gene: TRBJ1-2
CDR3 DNA: TGTGCCAGCTCACCATCGGGGACGCATAGTGGCTACACCTTC
CDR3 protein: CASSPSGTHSGYTF

D gene: NA
clone size: few
V gene: TRBV4-3
J gene: TRBJ2-3
CDR3 DNA: TGCGCCAGCAGCCCCAGCCGGGCAGACGCTACGCAGTATTTT
CDR3 protein: CASSPSRADATQYF

D gene: NA
clone size: NA
V gene: TRBV7-2
J gene: TRBJ2-2
CDR3 DNA: TGTGCCAGCAGCTTACGTCCGACGGGTAACACCGGGGAGCTGTTTTTT
CDR3 protein: CASSLRPTGNTGELFF

D gene: TRBD1
clone size: few
V gene: TRBV4-3
J gene: TRBJ2-5
CDR3 DNA: TGCGCCAGCAACGAAGGGGGACAGGGGCAAGAGACCCAGTACTTC
CDR3 protein: CASNEGGQGQETQYF

D gene: TRBD1
clone size: NA
V gene: TRBV18
J gene: TRBJ2-7
CDR3 DNA: TGTGCCAGCTCACCCCAGAGACCGGGACAGGGTTCCTACGAGCAGTACTTC
CDR3 protein: CASSPQRPGQGSYEQYF

D gene: NA
clone size: NA
V gene: TRBV6-1
J gene: TRBJ2-1
CDR3 DNA: TGTGCCATCCGAATTGGTGGGGGAAATGAGCAGTTCTTC
CDR3 protein: CAIRIGGGNEQFF

D gene: TRBD2
clone size: few
V gene: TRBV20-1
J gene: TRBJ2-7
CDR3 DNA: TGCAGTGCTAGAGGGTCTGCGGGACTAGGTTACGAGCAGTACTTC
CDR3 protein: CSARGSAGLGYEQYF

D gene: TRBD2
clone size: few
V gene: TRBV28
J gene: TRBJ2-7
CDR3 DNA: TGTGCCAGCAGAAAACCTAGCGGGATAAACGAGCAGTACTTC
CDR3 protein: CASRKPSGINEQYF

D gene: TRBD2
clone size: few
V gene: TRBV27
J gene: TRBJ2-5
CDR3 DNA: TGTGCCAGCAGGAGTAGCGGGAAAGAGACCCAGTACTTC
CDR3 protein: CASRSSGKETQYF

D gene: NA
clone size: many
V gene: TRBV2
J gene: TRBJ2-4
CDR3 DNA: TGTGCCAGCACCGAGCAAAGAGGGGGGGCCAAAAACATTCAGTACTTC
CDR3 protein: CASTEQRGGAKNIQYF

D gene: NA
clone size: NA
V gene: TRBV4-1
J gene: TRBJ1-6
CDR3 DNA: TGCGCCAGCAGCCCCGGGGGGCGTCTCCCTAATTCACCCCTCCACTTT
CDR3 protein: CASSPGGRLPNSPLHF

D gene: TRBD1
clone size: NA
V gene: TRBV15
J gene: TRBJ2-5
CDR3 DNA: TGTGCCACCAGCAGGGGCCAGACAGGGGTCAAAGAGACCCAGTACTTC
CDR3 protein: CATSRGQTGVKETQYF

D gene: TRBD1
clone size: NA
V gene: TRBV5-1
J gene: TRBJ2-5
CDR3 DNA: TGCGCCAGCAGCTTCGGCCCACGGGACAGGGTGTGGGAGCAGTACTTC
CDR3 protein: CASSFGPRDRVWEQYF

D gene: TRBD2
clone size: many
V gene: TRBV12-3/TRBV12-4
J gene: TRBJ2-5
CDR3 DNA: TGTGCCAGCAGTTTACGTAGCGGGGGGATAAAGACCCAGTACTTC
CDR3 protein: CASSLRSGGIKTQYF

D gene: TRBD2
clone size: few
V gene: TRBV27
J gene: TRBJ2-2
CDR3 DNA: TGTGCCAGCAGTTTGGCCGGGGAGGGCCACGGGGAGCTGTTTTTT
CDR3 protein: CASSLAGEGHGELFF

D gene: TRBD2
clone size: NA
V gene: TRBV20-1
J gene: TRBJ2-7
CDR3 DNA: TGCAGTGCTAGGCCTCCGGGACTAGCAGCCGAGCAGTACTTC
CDR3 protein: CSARPPGLAAEQYF

D gene: NA
clone size: many
V gene: TRBV6-6
J gene: TRBJ2-3
CDR3 DNA: TGTGCCAGCAGTTACACACGGGGCACAGATACGCAGTATTTT
CDR3 protein: CASSYTRGTDTQYF

D gene: TRBD1
clone size: NA
V gene: TRBV10-3
J gene: TRBJ2-7
CDR3 DNA: TGTGCCATCACCACTGGGACAGGGGAAATCCGCGAGCAGTACTTC
CDR3 protein: CAITTGTGEIREQYF

D gene: NA
clone size: few
V gene: TRBV9
J gene: TRBJ1-2
CDR3 DNA: TGTGCCAGCAGCAAAGGGGCTAACTATGGCTACACCTTC
CDR3 protein: CASSKGANYGYTF

D gene: NA
clone size: few
V gene: TRBV7-9
J gene: TRBJ1-1
CDR3 DNA: TGTGCCAGCAGCTTAATGTCTAGCACTGAAGCTTTCTTT
CDR3 protein: CASSLMSSTEAFF

D gene: TRBD1
clone size: few
V gene: TRBV5-8
J gene: TRBJ2-5
CDR3 DNA: TGTGCCAGCACCACCCAGGGGGTCTTGGGAGAGACCCAGTACTTC
CDR3 protein: CASTTQGVLGETQYF

D gene: TRBD1
clone size: NA
V gene: TRBV5-6
J gene: TRBJ1-4
CDR3 DNA: TGTGCCAGCAGCTTGTTAGGGGACAGGAATGAAAAACTGTTTTTT
CDR3 protein: CASSLLGDRNEKLFF